This TCR beta chain derives from a study of CD8 T cells in Susac syndrome. The overall study: There were over 5 sequenced Susac syndrome patients with active disease and eight or nine in remission. When their blood was taken, the Susac syndrome patients had either not yet had any therapy, were taking corticosteroids, or were taking intravenous immunoglobulin alone. Findings and limits, study-wide: Maximal CD8+ clonal expansion in Susac was observed within TEMRA cells and among active patients.

On this clonotype itself: The antigen is unknown.

The RNA, 0.5 to 1 ug, was put through reverse transcription using random hexamers. A multiplex approach, immunoSEQ multiplex PCR, amplified TCR beta CDR3 across 54 Vbeta and 13 Jbeta. TCRdb re-called the immunoSEQ multiplex PCR reads through MiXCR, storing one row per CDR3 protein. This table holds 80,000 or so distinct CDR3 sequences, 94% found once. Trimming took 4 bases from V and 3 from J; bases not matched to a gene: 2. CDR1 is MNHNS, CDR2 SASEGT, per germline. The CDR3 is 14 residues long. The V gene is TRBV6-1, the J gene TRBJ2-1; TRBD1 matches at 8 bases. The source is a human donor with Susac syndrome. Sequenced sample: CD8+ T cells from PBMCs. The CDR3 DNA reads TGTGCCAGCAGTGGAGACAGGGGCTACAATGAGCAGTTCTTC. This gives the protein CASSGDRGYNEQFF.